One TCR beta chain is described in this entry. The sample comes from a study of shared clonotypes between healthy human individuals. Donors, without exception, were Caucasian adults residing in Nashville, Tennessee. The germline gives CDR1 WSHSY, CDR2 SAAADI. The CDR3 is 16 residues long. Trimming cost V 7 bases and J 0 bases, with 16 bases left between them. TCRdb keeps only in-frame clones here, not all; method: immunoSEQ multiplex PCR. This repertoire shows 1.5 million to 1.9 million clones, under 99% found once; its top ten account for approximately 0.44%. The sequence was collected from a young man in good health. Sample: naive CD4+ T cells sorted from blood. Described subset: CD45RA+ positively selected. The genes are TRBV10-2 and TRBJ2-1; D is possibly TRBD1 (5 bases). The chain's CDR3 is CASTGAGQSSYNEQFF. Written as DNA, the CDR3 is TGCGCCAGCACGGGTGCCGGACAAAGCTCCTACAATGAGCAGTTCTTC.